Described below is a single TCR beta chain sequence and its context. These data belong to a study of blood T cell repertoires in COVID-19. Study-wide background: The United States, Italy and Spain provided the acute and convalescent COVID-19 samples. Sources were T cells, B-cell-depleted T cells, or PBMCs; the material itself was cDNA or gDNA.

Germline CDR1 SGDLS, CDR2 YYNGEE. V was clipped by 0 bases and J by 3 bases, with 6 bases between them. This CDR3 region has 13 residues. Original methodology: The assay estimated nucleated cells by amplifying reference gene primers. The table came from immunoSEQ multiplex PCR; TCRdb's copy has only in-frame clones and leaves some out. The V and J calls and clone size were taken over from that table, and D and trimming were inferred from the DNA. The repertoire includes tens of thousands of clones, about nine tenths of them detected once, and under 6.5% sits in the top ten. Sequenced material: peripheral blood. The sequence derives from an older man with acute or convalescent COVID-19. The chain employs TRBV9 and TRBJ2-5; D possibly corresponds to TRBD1 (6 bases). CDR3 bases: TGTGCCAGCAGCGTAGGGACAGAAGAGACCCAGTACTTC. Residues: CASSVGTEETQYF.